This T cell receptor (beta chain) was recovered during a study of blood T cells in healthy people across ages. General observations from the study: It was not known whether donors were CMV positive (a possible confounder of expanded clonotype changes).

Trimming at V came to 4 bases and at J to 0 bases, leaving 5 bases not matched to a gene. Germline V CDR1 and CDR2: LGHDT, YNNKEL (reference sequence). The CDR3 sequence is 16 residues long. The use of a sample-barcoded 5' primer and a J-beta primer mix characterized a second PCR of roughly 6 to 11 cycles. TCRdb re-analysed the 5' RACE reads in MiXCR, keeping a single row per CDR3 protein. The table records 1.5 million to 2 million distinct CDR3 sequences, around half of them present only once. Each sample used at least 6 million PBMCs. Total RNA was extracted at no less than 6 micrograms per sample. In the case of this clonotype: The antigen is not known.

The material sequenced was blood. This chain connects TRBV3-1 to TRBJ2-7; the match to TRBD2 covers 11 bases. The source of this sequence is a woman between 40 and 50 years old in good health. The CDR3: CASSLFSGGASYEQYF. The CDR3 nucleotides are TGTGCCAGCAGCCTCTTTAGCGGGGGGGCCTCCTACGAGCAGTACTTC.